The T cell receptor beta chain described here comes from a study of blood T cell repertoires in COVID-19. Source study methods: Amplification of reference gene primers was used by the study to estimate nucleated cell counts. Data came from immunoSEQ multiplex PCR; TCRdb stores just in-frame clones and leaves some out. V, J and clone size were drawn from that table, and D and trimming were deduced from the DNA. This sample carries about 130,000 clones, around 88% of them seen once, and the ten largest clones take 2.3%. In terms of age and location, participants ranged from roughly 18 to 100 years and lived in approximately 24 US areas. Self-reported history from a screening survey and questionnaire set each donor's cohort. Two negative PCRs, clearance, or symptom resolution had been documented for recovered Cohort 3 donors. The CDR3 runs to 11 residues. The V gene lost 5 bases and the J gene lost 3 bases, with 5 bases spanning the gap. Germline assignment: CDR1 SGHVS and CDR2 FQNEAQ.

Worth noting for this clone: The identical CDR3 is also encoded by other nucleotide sequences in the sample.

The TCR was taken from a woman in her fifties or sixties who had recovered from COVID-19. The chain uses TRBV7-8 and TRBJ2-7; no definite D call. Sample: PBMCs or T cells enriched from blood (not recorded which). CDR3 bases: TGTGCCAGCAGCCTAAACTACGAGCAGTACTTC. Its translation is CASSLNYEQYF. The whole variable domain, remainder taken from reference TRBV7-8 and TRBJ2-7, is GAGVSQSPRYKVAKRGQDVALRCDPISGHVSLFWYQQALGQGPEFLTYFQNEAQLDKSGLPSDRFFAERPEGSVSTLKIQRTQQEDSAVYLCASSLNYEQYFGPGTRLTVT.